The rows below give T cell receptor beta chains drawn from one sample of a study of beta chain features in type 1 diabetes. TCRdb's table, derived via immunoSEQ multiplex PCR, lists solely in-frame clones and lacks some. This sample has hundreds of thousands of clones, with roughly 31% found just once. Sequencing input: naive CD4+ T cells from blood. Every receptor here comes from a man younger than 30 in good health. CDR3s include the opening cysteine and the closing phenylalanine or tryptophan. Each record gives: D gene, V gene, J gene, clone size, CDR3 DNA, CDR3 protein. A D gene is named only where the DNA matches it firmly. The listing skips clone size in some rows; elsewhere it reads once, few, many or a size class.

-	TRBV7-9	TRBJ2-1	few	TGTGCCAGCAGCTTAGGAGCCGGAAGCTACAATGAGCAGTTCTTC	CASSLGAGSYNEQFF
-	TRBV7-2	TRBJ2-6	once	TGTGCCAGCAGAGCTGGGGCCAACGTCCTGACTTTC	CASRAGANVLTF
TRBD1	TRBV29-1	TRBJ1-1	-	TGCAGCGTTACAGGGGGTTCCAACACTGAAGCTTTCTTT	CSVTGGSNTEAFF
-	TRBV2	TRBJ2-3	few	TGTGCCAGCTGGCTTATCACAGATACGCAGTATTTT	CASWLITDTQYF
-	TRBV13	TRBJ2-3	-	TGTGCCAGCAGCTTAACATCCCGACTAGTAGATACGCAGTATTTT	CASSLTSRLVDTQYF
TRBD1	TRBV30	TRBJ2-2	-	TGTGCCTGGAGTGTGACAGGGGCTAACACCGGGGAGCTGTTTTTT	CAWSVTGANTGELFF
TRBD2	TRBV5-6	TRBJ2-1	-	TGTGCCAGTAATAGCGGGAGGTCCTACAATGAGCAGTTCTTC	CASNSGRSYNEQFF
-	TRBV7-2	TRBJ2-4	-	TGTGCCAGCAGCTTAGCCGCGGGGGCCAAAAACATTCAGTACTTC	CASSLAAGAKNIQYF
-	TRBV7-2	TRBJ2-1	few	TGTGCCAGCAGCTTTTTACCGATGGGATACAATGAGCAGTTCTTC	CASSFLPMGYNEQFF
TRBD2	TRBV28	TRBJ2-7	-	TGTGCCAGCAGCCCTCAAGGAGCGGGAGGGAGAGAGCAGTACTTC	CASSPQGAGGREQYF
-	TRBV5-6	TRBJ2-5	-	TGTGCCAGCAGCTTGGGGTTAGGCCGAGAGACCCAGTACTTC	CASSLGLGRETQYF
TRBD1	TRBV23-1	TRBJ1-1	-	TGCGCCAGCAGCAACAGGGGGGAGAACACTGAAGCTTTCTTT	CASSNRGENTEAFF
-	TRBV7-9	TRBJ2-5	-	TGTGCCAGCAGCTCGAGACCCTGGAGGGACCAAGAGACCCAGTACTTC	CASSSRPWRDQETQYF
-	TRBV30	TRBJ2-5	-	TGTGCCTGGAGCCCCGGACAGAGAAAAGAAGAGACCCAGTACTTC	CAWSPGQRKEETQYF
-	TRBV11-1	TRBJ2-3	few	TGTGCCAGCAGTCTCCTGGGGGGCTTTGACACAGATACGCAGTATTTT	CASSLLGGFDTDTQYF
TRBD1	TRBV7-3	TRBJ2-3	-	TGTGCCAGCAGCCAGACAGGGGCTAGCACAGATACGCAGTATTTT	CASSQTGASTDTQYF
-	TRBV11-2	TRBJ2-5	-	TGTGCCAGCAGCCCACGACAAGGTGGAGAGACCCAGTACTTC	CASSPRQGGETQYF
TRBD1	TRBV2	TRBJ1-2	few	TGTGCCAGCAGTGATAGGGGCCTTGGGACAGGGACCTATGGCTACACCTTC	CASSDRGLGTGTYGYTF
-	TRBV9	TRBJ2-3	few	TGTGCCAGCAGCGTAGCGTGGGGAGCTACAGATACGCAGTATTTT	CASSVAWGATDTQYF
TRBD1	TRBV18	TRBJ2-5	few	TGTGCCAGCTCACCACAGCGGACAGGGTCAGAGACCCAGTACTTC	CASSPQRTGSETQYF
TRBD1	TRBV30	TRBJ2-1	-	TGTGCCTGGAGTGGGGGGGGACAGGGACCCTACAATGAGCAGTTCTTC	CAWSGGGQGPYNEQFF
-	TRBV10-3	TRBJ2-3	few	TGTGCCATCAGTGCAGGGGCGGAGGCAGATACGCAGTATTTT	CAISAGAEADTQYF
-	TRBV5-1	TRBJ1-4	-	TGCGCCAGCAGCCCGAGGGGAGAAAAACTGTTTTTT	CASSPRGEKLFF
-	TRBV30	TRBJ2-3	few	TGTGCCTGGAGTGTAGTAAGGTATAGCACAGATACGCAGTATTTT	CAWSVVRYSTDTQYF
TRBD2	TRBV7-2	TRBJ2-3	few	TGTGCCAGCAGCTTAGGTCGAGCGGGAGAAGTAGATACGCAGTATTTT	CASSLGRAGEVDTQYF
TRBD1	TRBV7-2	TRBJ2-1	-	TGTGCCAGCAGCTTAGCTCCGAGGACAGGGGCCAATGAGCAGTTCTTC	CASSLAPRTGANEQFF
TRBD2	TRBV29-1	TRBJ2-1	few	TGCAGCGTGGGGACTAGCGGGAGCAGCTCCTACAATGAGCAGTTCTTC	CSVGTSGSSSYNEQFF
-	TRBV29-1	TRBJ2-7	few	TGCAGCGTTGACAGGGGCGACGAGCAGTACTTC	CSVDRGDEQYF
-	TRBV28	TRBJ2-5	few	TGTGCCAGCAGTTTAAATTTGGTCCAACAAGCCCAGTACTTC	CASSLNLVQQAQYF
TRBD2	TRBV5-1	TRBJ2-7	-	TGCGCCAGCAGCTCAGTAGCGGGAGTGGACGAGCAGTACTTC	CASSSVAGVDEQYF
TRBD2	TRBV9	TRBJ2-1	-	TGTGCCAGCAGCGTAGAGAGCGGGAACTACAATGAGCAGTTCTTC	CASSVESGNYNEQFF
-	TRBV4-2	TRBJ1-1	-	TGTGCCAGCAGCATCGGGGCCGGCACTGAAGCTTTCTTT	CASSIGAGTEAFF